These 27 T cell receptor beta chains were all obtained from the same sample, sequenced in a study of T-cell memory formation after mild COVID-19. From the 5' RACE reads, TCRdb called clonotypes with MiXCR, one entry per CDR3 protein. The sample consists of roughly 580,000 distinct CDR3 sequences, around 17% of them appearing once. Sequenced sample: PBMCs or a T cell subset sorted from them (not recorded which). All receptors come from an adult woman who had mild COVID-19 (a few samples of this study predate the infection). Cell type and time point are not known.

The J gene is TRBJ2-1, the V gene TRBV27, with a tentative D call TRBD1 (5 bases). The V end was cut by 4 bases, the J end by 6 bases, with 16 bases between. Germline V gives CDR1 MNHEY, CDR2 SMNVEV (reference sequence). CDR3 length: 15 amino acids. CDR3 sequence (DNA): TGTGCCAGCAGTTCGCGACAGAGGATTGGCAATGAGCAGTTCTTC. It specifies CASSSRQRIGNEQFF.

The V and J genes are TRBV24-1 and TRBJ2-2; 14 bases line up with TRBD2. Unmatched junction bases numbered 5, after V lost 4 bases and J lost 5 bases. Germline V lookup: CDR1 KGHDR, CDR2 SFDVKD. The CDR3 extends over 17 amino acids. The CDR3 nucleotides read TGTGCCACCAGTGAGCTGGGACTAGCGGGAGTTACCGGGGAGCTGTTTTTT. Its translation is CATSELGLAGVTGELFF.

The CDR3 loop is CASSYNWGLAGDEQYF. The CDR3 bases are TGTGCCAGCAGCTACAACTGGGGACTAGCGGGAGACGAGCAGTACTTC. This chain uses TRBV27 with TRBJ2-7, with 14 bases lining up with TRBD2. V shed 6 bases, J shed 5 bases, and the junction held 9 bases outside the gene matches. This CDR3 is built from 16 residues. Germline values: CDR1 MNHEY, CDR2 SMNVEV (reference sequence).

The chain has TRBV6-6 and TRBJ2-1; the D gene could be TRBD1 or TRBD2 (5 bases each). V lost 6 bases and J lost 2, with 8 bases in between. The CDR3 sequence is 13 residues long. CDR1 MNHNY and CDR2 SVGAGI come from the germline V gene (reference sequence). CDR3 nucleotide sequence: TGTGCCAGCAGAGCGGACACCTACAATGAGCAGTTCTTC. It is translated as CASRADTYNEQFF.

The chain joins TRBV5-1 to TRBJ2-1; 8 bases map to TRBD1. The germline CDR1 and CDR2 sequences are SGHRS and YFSETQ. Losses at the gene ends were 0 bases for V and 8 bases for J; bases not matched to a gene: 7. The CDR3 length is 15 residues. CDR3 in DNA: TGCGCCAGCAGCTTGGGGACAGGGTCGGGCGATGAGCAGTTCTTC. Protein: CASSLGTGSGDEQFF.

This clonotype has just a few counts. This sequence joins TRBV6-5 and TRBJ1-4; D unclear. The CDR3 covers 14 residues. Trimming stripped 3 bases from V and 5 bases from J, with 10 bases between. Germline CDR1 is MNHEY and CDR2 is SVGAGI. The CDR3 sequence: CASSYRYRNEKLFF. In nucleotides, the CDR3 is TGTGCCAGCAGTTATCGTTACCGGAATGAAAAACTGTTTTTT.

This rearrangement joins TRBV10-3 to TRBJ2-1, with 11 bases fitting TRBD1. This CDR3 has 14 residues. With 4 bases clipped from V and 9 bases from J, the junction kept 5 bases outside the gene matches. Germline V gene lookup returns CDR1 ENHRY and CDR2 SYGVKD. CDR3 sequence (DNA): TGTGCCATCAGTGTGGACAGGGGGCAATCTGAGCAGTTCTTC. It specifies CAISVDRGQSEQFF.

The chain recombines TRBV18 with TRBJ2-2, with TRBD1 as a possible D gene (6 bases). The CDR3 sequence is 16 residues long. The V end was cut by 0 bases, the J end by 3 bases, with 11 bases between. Germline V CDR1 and CDR2: KGHSH, LQKENI. CDR3 amino acids: CASSPPQGRYTGELFF. DNA of the CDR3: TGTGCCAGCTCACCACCGCAGGGGCGTTACACCGGGGAGCTGTTTTTT.

The gene calls are TRBV5-1 and TRBJ2-3; 9 bases are shared with TRBD1. V lost 4 bases, J lost 5 bases, and 5 bases stayed unmatched. The CDR3 loop spans 14 amino acids. From germline, CDR1 is SGHRS and CDR2 YFSETQ. The CDR3 loop is CASSQGTGRDTQYF. The CDR3 DNA is TGCGCCAGCAGCCAAGGGACAGGGCGAGATACGCAGTATTTT.

This clonotype was seen a single time. The J gene is TRBJ2-1, the V gene TRBV2; D uncertain. Germline values: CDR1 SNHLY, CDR2 FYNNEI. The CDR3 is made up of 14 amino acids. The V end was cut by 1 base, the J end by 1 base, with 5 bases between. CDR3 region: CASSEEESYNEQFF. The CDR3 nucleotides read TGTGCCAGCAGTGAAGAAGAATCCTACAATGAGCAGTTCTTC.

This clonotype was observed a handful of times. The chain has TRBV11-2 and TRBJ2-3; D is tentatively TRBD1 or TRBD2 (5 bases each). Germline V CDR1 and CDR2: SGHAT, FQNNGV. The CDR3 is 16 residues long. Trimming cost V 4 bases and J 0 bases, with 14 bases left between them. CDR3 DNA: TGTGCCAGCAGCTATCCCCGGGACGTTAGCACAGATACGCAGTATTTT. It encodes CASSYPRDVSTDTQYF.

This chain links TRBV24-1 with TRBJ1-1, with TRBD1 identical over 11 bases. V shed 5 bases, J shed 4 bases, and the junction held 8 bases outside the gene matches. Germline V gives CDR1 KGHDR, CDR2 SFDVKD. This CDR3 has 16 residues. The CDR3 loop reads CATSATGTGGITEAFF. DNA for the CDR3: TGTGCCACCAGTGCTACCGGGACAGGGGGTATCACTGAAGCTTTCTTT.

The gene calls are TRBV11-2 and TRBJ2-3; D remains unclear. The CDR3 runs 14 residues. Trimming removed 5 bases from V and 3 bases from J, with 12 bases in between. Germline V lookup: CDR1 SGHAT, CDR2 FQNNGV. CDR3 region: CASSRIFSTDTQYF. CDR3 coding DNA: TGTGCCAGCAGCCGCATCTTCAGTACAGATACGCAGTATTTT.

This clonotype was seen a handful of times. The rearrangement links TRBV12-3 or TRBV12-4 to TRBJ2-2; TRBD2 matches at 8 bases. Germline trimming cut 5 bases from V and 6 bases from J; bases unmatched to any gene: 8. The CDR3 runs to 15 residues. The CDR3 nucleotides are TGTGCCAGCAGTGCACTGCACGGGGGGGCCGGGGAGCTGTTTTTT. Translation: CASSALHGGAGELFF.

CDR3 in amino acids: CASSGPGGGNQPQHF. As DNA, the CDR3 is TGTGCCAGCAGTGGCCCCGGGGGCGGCAATCAGCCCCAGCATTTT. The rearrangement joins TRBV6-1 to TRBJ1-5; TRBD1 might be the D (6 bases). There are 15 residues in the CDR3. CDR1 is MNHNS and CDR2 is SASEGT in the germline V gene. The V end lost 4 bases, the J end lost 2 bases, and 12 bases lay between the germline ends.

The chain combines TRBV5-1 with TRBJ1-3; D is unclear. V was trimmed by 0 bases and J by 0 bases, leaving 7 bases between them. The CDR3 has 15 amino acids. Per the germline V gene, CDR1 is SGHRS and CDR2 is YFSETQ. CDR3 sequence: CASSLGSSSGNTIYF. CDR3 DNA: TGCGCCAGCAGCTTGGGCTCGAGCTCTGGAAACACCATATATTTT.

This clonotype came up a few times. The chain couples TRBV24-1 to TRBJ2-7; the D is unclear. V lost 5 bases and J 0 bases, leaving 13 bases between the germline ends. The V gene's germline CDR1 is KGHDR and CDR2 SFDVKD. CDR3 length: 15 residues. The CDR3 region is CATSGPGSSSYEQYF. As DNA, the CDR3 is TGTGCCACCAGTGGCCCCGGGTCTTCCTCCTACGAGCAGTACTTC.

This clonotype has just a few counts. The V call is TRBV5-6, the J call TRBJ2-1; D uncertain. V was trimmed by 3 bases and J by 12 bases, leaving 10 bases between them. Germline CDR1 SGHDT, CDR2 YYEEEE. CDR3 length: 11 residues. The CDR3, as DNA: TGTGCCAGCAGCTCGACCCGAGGGCAGTTCTTC. It codes for CASSSTRGQFF. Full variable domain (rest looked up from reference TRBV5-6 and TRBJ2-1): DAGVTQSPTHLIKTRGQQVTLRCSPKSGHDTVSWYQQALGQGPQFIFQYYEEEERQRGNFPDRFSGHQFPNYSSELNVNALLLGDSALYLCASSSTRGQFFGPGTRLTVL.

This clonotype was counted only a few times. The chain recombines TRBV7-8 with TRBJ2-5; the D is unclear. Germline V CDR1 and CDR2: SGHVS, FQNEAQ. This CDR3 spans 15 amino acids. V gave up 1 base and J gave up 1 base, with 10 bases separating them. The CDR3 DNA is TGTGCCAGCAGCTTAGACGCGGAAACCCAAGAGACCCAGTACTTC. Residues: CASSLDAETQETQYF. Full variable domain (missing parts from reference TRBV7-8 and TRBJ2-5): GAGVSQSPRYKVAKRGQDVALRCDPISGHVSLFWYQQALGQGPEFLTYFQNEAQLDKSGLPSDRFFAERPEGSVSTLKIQRTQQEDSAVYLCASSLDAETQETQYFGPGTRLLVL.

J is TRBJ1-5 and V is TRBV4-1, with a tentative D call TRBD1 (5 bases). The CDR3 extends over 15 amino acids. Germline V gene sequence: CDR1 MGHRA, CDR2 YSYEKL. V was pared by 7 bases and J by 2 bases, with 15 bases between. The CDR3 coding sequence is TGCGCCAGCACCTCCGGGGGGGGAGGCAATCAGCCCCAGCATTTT. Residues: CASTSGGGGNQPQHF.

The chain joins TRBV23-1 to TRBJ1-5; 7 bases fit TRBD1. TRBV23-1 is treated as an ORF (open reading frame) with a function not yet certain. This CDR3 is built from 19 residues. V lost 2 bases to trimming and J lost 2 bases; unmatched junction nucleotides: 15. The CDR3 DNA follows: TGCGCCAGCAGTCAAAAGGACCCGACAGGGATTGACGGCAATCAGCCCCAGCATTTT. Encoded protein: CASSQKDPTGIDGNQPQHF.

The table lists this clonotype with a few counts. This rearrangement joins TRBV4-2 to TRBJ2-3, with 7 bases identical to TRBD2. Germline V gives CDR1 LGHNA, CDR2 YNFKEQ. Trimming removed 1 base from V and 4 bases from J; junction bases left unmatched: 8. This CDR3 contains 16 residues. In DNA, the CDR3 is TGTGCCAGCAGCCAAGGCGGGGGAATTGGGTCAGATACGCAGTATTTT. Protein product: CASSQGGGIGSDTQYF.

This clonotype was counted between two and nine times. The J gene is TRBJ2-5, the V gene TRBV7-2, with D possibly matching TRBD2 (5 bases). The CDR3 contains 14 residues. Trimming removed 7 bases from V and 5 bases from J, with 17 bases in between. From germline, CDR1 is SGHTA and CDR2 FQGNSA. The CDR3 sequence: CASIPTPGWETQYF. In DNA form, the CDR3 reads TGTGCCAGCATCCCGACACCGGGATGGGAGACCCAGTACTTC.

This clonotype appeared many times. The chain links TRBV5-1 to TRBJ2-1; perhaps TRBD2 as D (6 bases). Trimming removed 2 bases from V and 7 bases from J, with 16 bases in between. The CDR3 covers 15 residues. CDR1 is SGHRS and CDR2 is YFSETQ in the germline V gene. In DNA, the CDR3 is TGCGCCAGCAGCTTCGGGGACTGGAAACGGAATGAGCAGTTCTTC. Protein: CASSFGDWKRNEQFF. Combining the CDR3 with reference TRBV5-1 and TRBJ2-1 gives the whole variable domain KAGVTQTPRYLIKTRGQQVTLSCSPISGHRSVSWYQQTPGQGLQFLFEYFSETQRNKGNFPGRFSGRQFSNSRSEMNVSTLELGDSALYLCASSFGDWKRNEQFFGPGTRLTVL.

Many counts were recorded for this clonotype. The chain couples TRBV29-1 to TRBJ2-7; D remains unclear. The germline V and J ends were trimmed by 4 bases and 0 bases, with 7 bases remaining between them. Germline CDR1 SQVTM, CDR2 ANQGSEA. This CDR3 contains 12 residues. The CDR3 nucleotides are TGCAGCGTTGGTCCCACCTCCTACGAGCAGTACTTC. It encodes CSVGPTSYEQYF.

This clonotype showed up just a few times. The chain recombines TRBV5-1 with TRBJ1-3; the D gene is possibly TRBD1 (5 bases). Trimming stripped 4 bases from V and 2 bases from J, with 10 bases between. The germline V gene has CDR1 SGHRS and CDR2 YFSETQ. The CDR3 is 14 amino acids. The CDR3, as DNA: TGCGCCAGCAGCCTAGACAGCACTGGAAACACCATATATTTT. Translating it yields CASSLDSTGNTIYF.

This clonotype was observed a few times. V is TRBV20-1 and J is TRBJ1-2; TRBD1 matches 12 bases. From germline, CDR1 is DFQATT and CDR2 SNEGSKA (reference sequence). V gave up 3 bases and J gave up 8 bases; unmatched junction bases: 4. CDR3 length: 13 amino acids. CDR3: CSASYGTGGGYTF. The CDR3 DNA sequence: TGCAGTGCTAGTTATGGGACAGGGGGCGGCTACACCTTC.